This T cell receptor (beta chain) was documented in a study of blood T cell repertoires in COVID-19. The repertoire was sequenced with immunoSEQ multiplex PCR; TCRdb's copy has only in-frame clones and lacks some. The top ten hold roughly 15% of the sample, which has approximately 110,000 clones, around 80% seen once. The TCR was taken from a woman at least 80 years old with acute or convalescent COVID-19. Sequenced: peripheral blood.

CDR3 sequence reads: CATSGIGDEQFF. The CDR3 DNA reads as TGTGCCACGTCAGGGATAGGGGATGAGCAGTTCTTC. The genes are TRBV10-3 and TRBJ2-1; D perhaps matches TRBD1 (5 bases). Germline-derived CDR1 and CDR2 are ENHRY and SYGVKD. The V and J ends lost 10 bases and 8 bases respectively, with 15 bases between them. This CDR3 spans 12 amino acids.